Following are 8 T cell receptor beta chains from one sample sequenced in a study of CD8+CD57+ T cells in acquired aplastic anemia. CDR3 and TCR beta VDJ profiling relied on genomic DNA as the template. One entry per CDR3 protein results from TCRdb running MiXCR on the reads. The table shows 150,000 to 200,000 distinct CDR3 sequences, with roughly 50% occurring only once. Patients chosen for sequencing had CD8+CD57+ cells that had expanded, as shown by flow cytometry. The specimen was sorted CD4+, CD8+, or CD8+CD57+ T cells (not recorded which) from PBMCs. The receptors stem from a human donor with aplastic anemia.

A word on this clonotype: Since no conserved phenylalanine or tryptophan closes the CDR3, a read error is the likely cause. The chain combines TRBV15 with TRBJ2-7; no clear D gene. CDR1 is LNHNV, CDR2 YYDKDF, per germline (reference sequence). The CDR3 covers 14 residues. V was pared by 5 bases and J by 5 bases, with 16 bases between. The CDR3 sequence: CATSGDPEGHEQYL. DNA for the CDR3: TGTGCCACCAGCGGGGATCCCGAAGGGCACGAGCAGTACCTC.

In this sample, this clonotype is medium-sized. The chain combines TRBV2 with TRBJ1-5; unclear D gene. V was pared by 8 bases and J by 4 bases, with 6 bases between. Germline CDR1 SNHLY, CDR2 FYNNEI. The CDR3 contains 11 residues. The CDR3 DNA sequence: TGTGCCAGCGGGGTTAATCAGCCCCAGCATTTT. This gives the protein CASGVNQPQHF.

This clonotype was recorded many times. The chain has TRBV12-5 and TRBJ1-2; TRBD1 matches at 7 bases. The CDR3 totals 14 residues. J lost 2 bases, V lost 5 bases, and 5 bases had no gene match. Germline CDR1 LGHNT, CDR2 FRNRAP. CDR3 residues: CASGLLTGNYGYTF. CDR3 DNA sequence: TGTGCTAGTGGTCTCTTGACAGGGAACTATGGCTACACCTTC.

Concerning this clonotype itself: With a much larger clone just one base away, this may be a read error. The chain carries TRBV3-1 and TRBJ2-7; TRBD2 is a possible D gene (5 bases). Germline lookup yields CDR1 LGHDT and CDR2 YNNKEL (reference sequence). Trimming took off 1 base at V and 6 bases at J, with 16 bases between the two ends. This CDR3 region has 15 residues. The CDR3 coding sequence is TGTGCCAGCAGCCAAGTGGCAGCGGTTAATTCCGAGCAGTACTTC. Amino acid sequence: CASSQVAAVNSEQYF.

J is TRBJ2-7 and V is TRBV20-1, with no clear D. The CDR3 spans 14 residues. CDR1 and CDR2 (germline): DFQATT, SNEGSKA (reference sequence). V lost 0 bases, J lost 2 bases, and 11 bases lay in between. Here the CDR3 DNA reads TGCAGTGCTAGAGATATCGAGACAACCTACGAGCAGTACTTC. Protein sequence: CSARDIETTYEQYF.

The rearrangement uses TRBV2 and TRBJ1-1; TRBD1 might be the D (5 bases). V lost 5 bases, J lost 3 bases, and 16 bases lay in between. Germline V gene lookup returns CDR1 SNHLY and CDR2 FYNNEI. The CDR3 runs 15 residues. The CDR3 spells CASSLCPGPDTEAFF. CDR3 DNA sequence: TGTGCCAGCAGTTTATGTCCGGGACCGGACACTGAAGCTTTCTTT.

This chain's CDR3 is CSARWQGQETQYF. DNA of the CDR3: TGCAGTGCTAGATGGCAGGGACAAGAGACCCAGTACTTC. The chain joins TRBV20-1 to TRBJ2-5, with a possible D match to TRBD1 (5 bases). The germline V gene has CDR1 DFQATT and CDR2 SNEGSKA (reference sequence). The V end was cut by 2 bases, the J end by 2 bases, with 9 bases between. The CDR3 length is 13 residues.

The gene calls are TRBV9 and TRBJ1-2; a possible D gene is TRBD1 (6 bases). The CDR3 consists of 11 residues. The germline V gene encodes CDR1 SGDLS and CDR2 YYNGEE. Deletions cut 3 bases from V and 8 bases from J, with 8 bases between. In DNA form, the CDR3 reads TGTGCCAGCAGCGGGGGGGCAGGCTACACCTTC. Protein product: CASSGGAGYTF. Based on the CDR3 plus reference TRBV9 and TRBJ1-2, the full variable domain is DSGVTQTPKHLITATGQRVTLRCSPRSGDLSVYWYQQSLDQGLQFLIQYYNGEERAKGNILERFSAQQFPDLHSELNLSSLELGDSALYFCASSGGAGYTFGSGTRLTVV.